These 24 T cell receptor beta chains were sequenced from one sample in a study of shared clonotypes between healthy human individuals. Using immunoSEQ multiplex PCR, the repertoire was profiled, and TCRdb retains in-frame clones only, with some absent. The table lists approximately 620,000 clones, 95% to 98% of them singletons. The sequencing input was naive CD4+ T cells sorted from blood. Subset here: CD45RA+ positively selected. The source of these receptors is a woman aged 25 to 39 in good health.

The chain uses TRBV5-6 and TRBJ1-5; possible D gene TRBD1, 6 bases. CDR1 and CDR2 (germline): SGHDT, YYEEEE. This CDR3 comprises 14 residues. V lost 2 bases, J lost 4 bases, and 10 bases lay in between. CDR3 protein: CASSFGQTNQPQHF. The CDR3 DNA reads TGTGCCAGCAGCTTCGGACAGACGAATCAGCCCCAGCATTTT.

The chain employs TRBV19 and TRBJ2-2; 8 nucleotides align to TRBD1. Germline V gene sequence: CDR1 LNHDA, CDR2 SQIVND (reference sequence). Losses at the gene ends were 4 bases for V and 7 bases for J; bases not matched to a gene: 14. CDR3 length equals 17 residues. In DNA form, the CDR3 reads TGTGCCAGTAGTAGCCCCACCCTAAGACAGGGGATCGGGGAGCTGTTTTTT. Translated, it gives CASSSPTLRQGIGELFF.

This chain's CDR3 is CASSGMDSGSYEQYF. In DNA, the CDR3 is TGTGCCAGCAGTGGCATGGACAGCGGCTCCTACGAGCAGTACTTC. This chain links TRBV28 with TRBJ2-7, with a weak D call TRBD1 (6 bases). Trimming removed 5 bases from V and 0 bases from J, with 14 bases in between. CDR1 is MDHEN and CDR2 is SYDVKM in the germline V gene. This CDR3 comprises 15 residues.

This rearrangement joins TRBV6-6 to TRBJ1-1; 9 bases are a match to TRBD1. CDR3 size: 15 residues. V shed 6 bases and J 0 bases; nucleotides not matched to a gene: 5. The germline CDR1 and CDR2 sequences are MNHNY and SVGAGI (reference sequence). CDR3 sequence: CASSGGTGLNTEAFF. CDR3 DNA: TGTGCCAGCAGCGGCGGGACAGGGCTGAACACTGAAGCTTTCTTT.

This clone was observed once. The chain links TRBV28 to TRBJ1-2; D ambiguous. The germline V gene has CDR1 MDHEN and CDR2 SYDVKM. Trimming pared 3 bases from V and 4 bases from J, leaving 15 bases between. The CDR3 spans 15 residues. The CDR3 DNA reads TGTGCCAGCAGTTTTCTGTCGCTATCGGGCTATGGCTACACCTTC. Translated: CASSFLSLSGYGYTF.

Points on this clone: Other DNA variants within this sample encode the same CDR3. The V call is TRBV4-2, the J call TRBJ1-5; D gene uncertain. The CDR3 is 15 amino acids. Per germline, CDR1 LGHNA and CDR2 YNFKEQ. V was pared by 0 bases and J by 0 bases, with 6 bases between. Here the CDR3 reads CASSQEGYSNQPQHF. The CDR3 bases are TGTGCCAGCAGCCAAGAGGGTTATAGCAATCAGCCCCAGCATTTT.

In this sample, this clone turned up once. The gene calls are TRBV11-2 and TRBJ2-3; D is ambiguous. Germline V CDR1 and CDR2: SGHAT, FQNNGV. The length of the CDR3 is 17 residues. V was shortened by 0 bases and J by 0 bases, with 13 bases between the two germline ends. CDR3 nucleotides: TGTGCCAGCAGCTTAGATCTTAACCAGCCTAGCACAGATACGCAGTATTTT. It codes for CASSLDLNQPSTDTQYF.

V and J are TRBV7-2 and TRBJ2-7; D gene unclear. The CDR3 has 15 amino acids. V lost 1 base and J lost 0, with 10 bases in between. Germline lookup yields CDR1 SGHTA and CDR2 FQGNSA. The CDR3 nucleotides are TGTGCCAGCAGCTTAGAGACCTGGAGCTCCTACGAGCAGTACTTC. Its translation: CASSLETWSSYEQYF.

The chain has TRBV4-1 and TRBJ2-1; D ambiguous. Germline CDR1 reads MGHRA; CDR2 reads YSYEKL. The V and J ends lost 1 base and 4 bases respectively, with 5 bases between them. This CDR3 is built from 13 residues. The CDR3 loop is CASSQGQYNEQFF. The CDR3 nucleotides are TGCGCCAGCAGCCAAGGCCAGTACAATGAGCAGTTCTTC.

The gene calls are TRBV6-1 and TRBJ1-1; perhaps TRBD1 as D (6 bases). CDR3 length: 13 residues. The V end was cut by 5 bases, the J end by 3 bases, with 10 bases between. Germline CDR1 is MNHNS and CDR2 is SASEGT. CDR3 sequence reads: CASSLRQDTEAFF. The CDR3 nucleotides are TGTGCCAGCAGTCTAAGACAGGACACTGAAGCTTTCTTT.

As for this clone: This specimen includes other DNA sequences encoding the same CDR3. The CDR3 here is CASSFDRNYGYTF. The DNA for the CDR3 is TGTGCCAGCAGCTTCGACAGAAACTATGGCTACACCTTC. The V call is TRBV7-9, the J call TRBJ1-2; D possibly corresponds to TRBD1 (5 bases). V was shortened by 3 bases and J by 2 bases, with 7 bases between the two germline ends. CDR1 and CDR2 from the germline V gene are SEHNR and FQNEAQ (reference sequence). This CDR3 contains 13 residues. The whole variable domain, remainder taken from reference TRBV7-9 and TRBJ1-2, is DTGVSQNPRHKITKRGQNVTFRCDPISEHNRLYWYRQTLGQGPEFLTYFQNEAQLEKSRLLSDRFSAERPKGSFSTLEIQRTEQGDSAMYLCASSFDRNYGYTFGSGTRLTVV.

This clone was observed a few times. The chain links TRBV19 to TRBJ1-5; tentative D call: TRBD1 (5 bases). Germline-derived CDR1 and CDR2 are LNHDA and SQIVND (reference sequence). The CDR3 has 13 residues. V gave up 6 bases and J gave up 3 bases, with 9 bases separating them. The CDR3 here is CASRTDYNQPQHF. CDR3 bases: TGTGCCAGTAGGACAGACTACAATCAGCCCCAGCATTTT. The full variable domain, its missing parts supplied by reference TRBV19 and TRBJ1-5, is DGGITQSPKYLFRKEGQNVTLSCEQNLNHDAMYWYRQDPGQGLRLIYYSQIVNDFQKGDIAEGYSVSREKKESFPLTVTSAQKNPTAFYLCASRTDYNQPQHFGDGTRLSIL.

J is TRBJ2-3 and V is TRBV18, with D possibly matching TRBD2 (7 bases). This CDR3 comprises 16 residues. The V gene's germline CDR1 is KGHSH and CDR2 LQKENI. Trimming took off 4 bases at V and 7 bases at J, with 21 bases between the two ends. CDR3 bases: TGTGCCAGCTCACGGACACGTTACAGGGAGGGGTATACGCAGTATTTT. It codes for CASSRTRYREGYTQYF.

This clone was recorded once. The chain carries TRBV28 and TRBJ2-7; 7 bases line up with TRBD2. The J segment lost 4 bases and the V segment lost 5 bases, leaving 8 bases of the junction unmatched. This CDR3 has 14 amino acids. CDR1 and CDR2 from the germline V gene are MDHEN and SYDVKM. The CDR3 nucleotides read TGTGCCAGCAGTCGACAGTGGGGGGGATACGAGCAGTACTTC. Translating it yields CASSRQWGGYEQYF. The full variable domain, completed using reference TRBV28 and TRBJ2-7, is DVKVTQSSRYLVKRTGEKVFLECVQDMDHENMFWYRQDPGLGLRLIYFSYDVKMKEKGDIPEGYSVSREKKERFSLILESASTNQTSMYLCASSRQWGGYEQYFGPGTRLTVT.

This sequence joins TRBV11-2 and TRBJ2-1; the match to TRBD2 covers 11 bases. This CDR3 has 14 residues. Germline CDR1 and CDR2: SGHAT and FQNNGV. The junction had 4 bases not matched to a gene; V was cut back by 5 bases and J by 7 bases. The CDR3 sequence: CASSRLAGHNEQFF. In DNA form, the CDR3 reads TGTGCCAGCAGCAGACTAGCGGGACATAATGAGCAGTTCTTC.

The chain employs TRBV5-1 and TRBJ2-1; D uncertain. V was cut by 4 bases and J by 4 bases, with 12 bases left in between. Per germline, CDR1 SGHRS and CDR2 YFSETQ. The CDR3 is 14 residues long. Written as DNA, the CDR3 is TGCGCCAGCAGCCCCTTGTCCCCATACAATGAGCAGTTCTTC. Translated, it gives CASSPLSPYNEQFF.

The rearrangement uses TRBV11-2 and TRBJ1-3, with 11 bases matching TRBD1. V lost 4 bases to trimming and J lost 3 bases; unmatched junction nucleotides: 2. The germline gives CDR1 SGHAT, CDR2 FQNNGV. The CDR3 is 15 residues long. The DNA for the CDR3 is TGTGCCAGCAGCTCGGACAGGGGGCGTGGAAACACCATATATTTT. Protein sequence: CASSSDRGRGNTIYF.

The chain has TRBV29-1 and TRBJ2-2; D gene ambiguous. CDR1 is SQVTM, CDR2 ANQGSEA, per germline. V was shortened by 0 bases and J by 4 bases, with 9 bases between the two germline ends. The CDR3 runs to 14 residues. The CDR3 here is CSVEDGLGTGELFF. CDR3 sequence (DNA): TGCAGCGTTGAAGATGGTTTGGGCACCGGGGAGCTGTTTTTT.

CDR3 residues: CAWKVGPGVSYNSPLHF. Here the CDR3 DNA reads TGTGCCTGGAAGGTGGGGCCCGGGGTCTCCTATAATTCACCCCTCCACTTT. The chain has TRBV30 and TRBJ1-6; D is possibly TRBD1 (5 bases). The CDR3 totals 17 residues. Trimming pared 4 bases from V and 0 bases from J, leaving 16 bases between. Germline lookup yields CDR1 GTSNPN and CDR2 SVGIG (reference sequence).

The chain combines TRBV7-8 with TRBJ2-2; D gene uncertain. Germline CDR1 reads SGHVS; CDR2 reads FQNEAQ. The CDR3 totals 18 residues. V lost 0 bases and J 5 bases, leaving 19 bases between the germline ends. CDR3 sequence: CASSLALDTRTGTGELFF. CDR3 in DNA: TGTGCCAGCAGCTTAGCCCTAGACACTCGGACGGGTACCGGGGAGCTGTTTTTT.

This chain uses TRBV5-1 with TRBJ2-1, with 12 bases matching TRBD2. V shed 4 bases, J shed 0 bases, and the junction held 8 bases outside the gene matches. CDR3 size: 18 residues. The germline V gene has CDR1 SGHRS and CDR2 YFSETQ. The CDR3 spells CASSPGLAGRSSYNEQFF. The CDR3 nucleotides are TGCGCCAGCAGCCCGGGACTAGCGGGCCGGAGCTCCTACAATGAGCAGTTCTTC.

V usage is TRBV6-1 and J usage is TRBJ1-5; TRBD1 agrees at 9 bases. The J segment lost 4 bases and the V segment lost 6 bases, leaving 7 bases of the junction unmatched. The length of the CDR3 is 15 residues. CDR1 MNHNS and CDR2 SASEGT come from the germline V gene. CDR3 in amino acids: CASSGQGSKNQPQHF. The CDR3 nucleotides are TGTGCCAGCAGCGGACAGGGGAGTAAGAATCAGCCCCAGCATTTT.

The V and J genes are TRBV2 and TRBJ2-7, with 15 positions matching TRBD2. V lost 7 bases to trimming and J lost 4 bases; unmatched junction nucleotides: 5. Per germline, CDR1 SNHLY and CDR2 FYNNEI. The CDR3 contains 15 residues. This CDR3 reads CASTGTSGRLYEQYF. DNA of the CDR3: TGTGCCAGCACGGGGACTAGCGGGAGGCTTTACGAGCAGTACTTC.

The chain links TRBV27 to TRBJ1-1; possible D gene TRBD1, 6 bases. The length of the CDR3 is 15 residues. The germline V gene has CDR1 MNHEY and CDR2 SMNVEV (reference sequence). V shed 2 bases and J shed 2 bases, with 12 bases lying between them. CDR3 coding DNA: TGTGCCAGCAGTTTAGTCCGGGGGGCAAACACTGAAGCTTTCTTT. It yields the protein CASSLVRGANTEAFF.